The 20 T cell receptor beta chains below were found in one sample sequenced in a study of blood T cell repertoires in COVID-19. Some clones are missing from TCRdb's copy, which holds only in-frame ones; the method was immunoSEQ multiplex PCR. This sample yields about 320,000 clones, of which about nine tenths are seen a single time; about 5.2% belongs to the top ten. Input material: PBMCs or T cells enriched from blood (not recorded which). The receptor set was obtained from a man aged 55 to 70 who had recovered from COVID-19.

This chain connects TRBV18 to TRBJ2-3, with 8 bases identical to TRBD1. V dropped 2 bases and J dropped 0; count of bases not matched to a gene: 1. The CDR3 covers 15 residues. The germline CDR1 and CDR2 sequences are KGHSH and LQKENI. As DNA, the CDR3 is TGTGCCAGCTCACCAGACAGGGGAAGCACAGATACGCAGTATTTT. It is translated as CASSPDRGSTDTQYF.

Comment on this clone: Germline is not matched at one junction end, which may reflect a read error. The chain links TRBV7-8 to TRBJ1-6, with 7 bases aligning to TRBD1. The CDR3 has 15 residues. CDR1 and CDR2 (germline): SGHVS, FQNEAQ. The CDR3 sequence: CASSLADRSYSPLHF. The CDR3, as DNA: TGTGCCAGCAGTTTAGCGGACAGGTCTTATTCACCCCTCCACTTT.

This clone was detected only once. The gene calls are TRBV7-9 and TRBJ1-2; D might be TRBD1 (5 bases). The CDR3 has 14 amino acids. The germline V gene has CDR1 SEHNR and CDR2 FQNEAQ (reference sequence). V was cut by 1 base and J by 4 bases, with 10 bases left in between. The CDR3 DNA reads as TGTGCCAGCAGCTTAGGGCAGGGTGGCTATGGCTACACCTTC. Its translation: CASSLGQGGYGYTF.

This CDR3 is CSVGTGGGYGYTF. The CDR3 region has the DNA TGCAGCGTAGGGACAGGGGGAGGCTATGGCTACACCTTC. The J gene is TRBJ1-2, the V gene TRBV29-1; 11 bases match TRBD1. The CDR3 spans 13 residues. Germline CDR1 SQVTM, CDR2 ANQGSEA. V gave up 6 bases and J gave up 4 bases; unmatched junction bases: 4.

The chain carries TRBV6-5 and TRBJ2-2, with D unresolved. The V gene's germline CDR1 is MNHEY and CDR2 SVGAGI. V was trimmed by 7 bases and J by 4 bases, leaving 7 bases between them. The CDR3 sequence is 12 residues long. The CDR3 bases are TGTGCCAGCAATTCATTCACCGGGGAGCTGTTTTTT. As protein: CASNSFTGELFF.

The V gene is TRBV29-1, the J gene TRBJ2-7, with TRBD2 matching over 8 bases. This CDR3 is 13 amino acids long. CDR1 and CDR2 from the germline V gene are SQVTM and ANQGSEA. V was clipped by 7 bases and J by 0 bases; unmatched bases: 5. CDR3: CSALAGRSYEQYF. The CDR3, as DNA: TGCAGCGCTCTAGCGGGTCGCTCCTACGAGCAGTACTTC.

The chain employs TRBV21-1 and TRBJ2-7; the table calls TRBD1, which could not be checked here. TRBV21-1 is tagged as a pseudogene. There are 15 residues in the CDR3. The chain's CDR3 is CASSTDRRPLRQQYF. DNA of the CDR3: TGTGCCAGCAGCACGGACAGGAGACCTCTTCGGCAGCAGTACTTC.

The table lists this clone with a count of one. The chain links TRBV3-1 (or the pseudogene TRBV3-2) to TRBJ1-1, with D unclear. V lost 1 base and J lost 8, with 5 bases in between. Germline V lookup: CDR1 LGHDT, CDR2 YNNKEL (reference sequence). CDR3 length: 11 residues. Here the CDR3 DNA reads TGTGCCAGCAGCCAAGGGCCAGAAGCTTTCTTT. This sequence encodes CASSQGPEAFF.

This sequence joins TRBV7-2 and TRBJ2-3, with TRBD2 matching over 11 bases. Germline V CDR1 and CDR2: SGHTA, FQGNSA. The CDR3 covers 15 residues. The V segment lost 5 bases and the J segment 3 bases; nucleotides outside the gene matches: 4. The CDR3 DNA follows: TGTGCCAGCAGCCTGGCTAGCGGGAGGACAGATACGCAGTATTTT. This gives the protein CASSLASGRTDTQYF.

The chain has TRBV3-1 (or the pseudogene TRBV3-2) and TRBJ2-7; TRBD2 is a possible D gene (5 bases). Germline V gene sequence: CDR1 LGHDT, CDR2 YNNKEL (reference sequence). V was pared by 4 bases and J by 3 bases, with 7 bases between. This CDR3 has 12 amino acids. DNA for the CDR3: TGTGCCAGCAGCCTCGAGGGCTACGAGCAGTACTTC. The encoded protein is CASSLEGYEQYF.

The genes are TRBV11-2 and TRBJ2-1; D unresolved. The V gene lost 1 base and the J gene lost 0 bases, with 13 bases spanning the gap. Germline V gives CDR1 SGHAT, CDR2 FQNNGV. This CDR3 region has 17 residues. CDR3 residues: CASSLAMNTLSYNEQFF. The CDR3 DNA follows: TGTGCCAGCAGCTTAGCGATGAACACCCTCTCCTACAATGAGCAGTTCTTC.

This chain links TRBV10-1 with TRBJ2-5, with a weak D call TRBD2 (6 bases). CDR1 is WNHNN and CDR2 is SYGVQD in the germline V gene (reference sequence). The CDR3 has 15 residues. Trimming pared 0 bases from V and 5 bases from J, leaving 13 bases between. This CDR3 reads CASSESRASAETQYF. CDR3 bases: TGCGCCAGCAGTGAGTCGAGGGCTAGCGCCGAGACCCAGTACTTC.

The chain uses TRBV7-2 and TRBJ2-7; 8 bases map to TRBD2. Germline CDR1 SGHTA, CDR2 FQGNSA. CDR3 length equals 15 residues. J lost 0 bases, V lost 6 bases, and 7 bases had no gene match. The CDR3 loop reads CASSRSGSISYEQYF. CDR3 in DNA: TGTGCCAGCAGTCGCAGCGGGAGTATCTCCTACGAGCAGTACTTC.

V is TRBV5-1 and J is TRBJ2-7; D is possibly TRBD1 (5 bases). The germline CDR1 and CDR2 sequences are SGHRS and YFSETQ. This CDR3 has 14 amino acids. V shed 0 bases and J shed 0 bases, with 7 bases lying between them. The CDR3 protein is CASSLVGASYEQYF. CDR3 sequence (DNA): TGCGCCAGCAGCTTGGTTGGGGCCTCCTACGAGCAGTACTTC.

V is TRBV7-3 and J is TRBJ2-5; tentatively, D is TRBD2 (6 bases). V was trimmed by 2 bases and J by 2 bases, leaving 12 bases between them. The CDR3 consists of 15 residues. Germline CDR1 reads SGHTA; CDR2 reads FQGTGA. In DNA, the CDR3 is TGTGCCAGCAGCTTATCGGGAGCGCGTCAAGAGACCCAGTACTTC. Amino acid sequence: CASSLSGARQETQYF.

This chain links TRBV28 with TRBJ1-6, with no clear D. V was trimmed by 7 bases and J by 6 bases, leaving 16 bases between them. The CDR3 consists of 15 residues. CDR1 and CDR2 from the germline V gene are MDHEN and SYDVKM. CDR3 amino acids: CASISPGSPNSPLHF. CDR3 bases: TGTGCCAGCATCAGTCCGGGGTCCCCTAATTCACCCCTCCACTTT. Full variable domain (missing parts from reference TRBV28 and TRBJ1-6): DVKVTQSSRYLVKRTGEKVFLECVQDMDHENMFWYRQDPGLGLRLIYFSYDVKMKEKGDIPEGYSVSREKKERFSLILESASTNQTSMYLCASISPGSPNSPLHFGNGTRLTVT.

The rearrangement links TRBV5-1 to TRBJ2-1; 10 bases match TRBD2. The germline gives CDR1 SGHRS, CDR2 YFSETQ. Unmatched junction bases numbered 9, after V lost 4 bases and J lost 8 bases. The CDR3 sequence is 15 residues long. The CDR3, as DNA: TGCGCCAGCAGCCCAACTAGCGGGATAATGGATGAGCAGTTCTTC. Translating it yields CASSPTSGIMDEQFF.

The chain recombines TRBV11-2 with TRBJ2-1, with 12 bases identical to TRBD2. Trimming at V came to 3 bases and at J to 6 bases, leaving 15 bases not matched to a gene. The CDR3 has 19 amino acids. Germline lookup yields CDR1 SGHAT and CDR2 FQNNGV. The CDR3 DNA is TGTGCCAGCAGCTTCCGAGGGGCAGCGACTAGCGGGAGACTCAATGAGCAGTTCTTC. Amino acid sequence: CASSFRGAATSGRLNEQFF.

V and J are TRBV30 and TRBJ1-5; D unclear. This CDR3 is 13 amino acids long. The germline CDR1 and CDR2 sequences are GTSNPN and SVGIG (reference sequence). Trimming shortened V by 4 bases and J by 3 bases, and 10 bases separated the two germline ends. CDR3 DNA: TGTGCCTGGACCCCGGGGTTCAATCAGCCCCAGCATTTT. Encoded protein: CAWTPGFNQPQHF.

The chain couples TRBV29-1 to TRBJ2-7; weak D call: TRBD2 (5 bases). Germline V CDR1 and CDR2: SQVTM, ANQGSEA. V lost 4 bases, J lost 1 base, and 17 bases lay in between. This CDR3 comprises 15 residues. The CDR3 here is CSVAELVRNSYEQYF. The CDR3 nucleotides are TGCAGCGTTGCTGAACTAGTCCGCAATTCCTACGAGCAGTACTTC.